What follows is one T cell receptor (beta chain) and its context. Its antigen is unknown. Trimming took 3 bases from V and 6 from J; bases not matched to a gene: 14. CDR1 and CDR2 (germline): MGHDK, SYGVNS. The CDR3 consists of 17 residues. Data came from immunoSEQ multiplex PCR; TCRdb stores just in-frame clones and leaves some out. The table lists around 30,000 clones, roughly nine tenths of them singletons. This record comes from a study of lymphopenia after photon versus proton radiotherapy. Study results and caveats: Larger post-nadir TCR diversity loss correlated inversely with survival in deceased patients. After lymphocyte nadir, photon-treated repertoires showed oligoclonal expansion, especially CD8+ Temra. Relative stability marked proton patients; photon patients lost diversity and naive cells.

The genes are TRBV25-1 and TRBJ1-5, with 7 positions matching TRBD1. Here the sequenced sample was peripheral blood, taken from a patient treated with proton-based radiotherapy. The sequence was obtained from a woman between 70 and 85 years old with pancreatic cancer. Some clones in this sample may be carry-over from other donors' samples. CDR3 coding DNA: TGTGCCAGCAGTGATAATGGTGTTAGGGCAGGGGGTCAGCCCCAGCATTTT. Protein product: CASSDNGVRAGGQPQHF.